Listed below are T cell receptor beta chains from one sample, sequenced in a study of T cells after yellow fever vaccination. TCRdb analysed the 5' RACE reads with MiXCR anew, one entry per CDR3 protein. Counted here are roughly 500,000 distinct CDR3 sequences, about 19% occurring once; the ten biggest clones make up more than 13%. Sequencing was performed on PBMCs, taken 15 days after the yellow fever booster vaccination. The receptor set was obtained from a young man who received the YFV17D yellow fever vaccine. Both conserved end residues are trimmed from each CDR3. Fields, in order: D gene, V gene, CDR3 protein. The D gene is left open where the match is weak.

d_call: TRBD2
v_call: TRBV12-3/TRBV12-4
cdr3_aa: ASSFSGRAYEQY

d_call: NA
v_call: TRBV20-1
cdr3_aa: SVTPRDPAVNEQF

d_call: TRBD1
v_call: TRBV4-3
cdr3_aa: ASSQVNVGTGGWNEQF

d_call: TRBD2
v_call: TRBV24-1
cdr3_aa: ATSDTGLAGAEQF

d_call: NA
v_call: TRBV12-3/TRBV12-4
cdr3_aa: ASSLAGYRSGNTIY

d_call: NA
v_call: TRBV7-2
cdr3_aa: ASSLLTTEAF

d_call: TRBD2
v_call: TRBV7-9
cdr3_aa: ASSGTSGSSEQY

d_call: NA
v_call: TRBV5-4
cdr3_aa: ASSNTGVSETQY

d_call: NA
v_call: TRBV5-6
cdr3_aa: ASSSMRRGADNEQF

d_call: NA
v_call: TRBV2
cdr3_aa: ASRDIKYQETQY

d_call: NA
v_call: TRBV11-3
cdr3_aa: ASGMKGDPQETQY

d_call: TRBD1
v_call: TRBV29-1
cdr3_aa: SVTGTGTDEQF

d_call: TRBD1
v_call: TRBV5-1
cdr3_aa: ASSLRTGVAGELF

d_call: NA
v_call: TRBV12-3/TRBV12-4
cdr3_aa: ASSLLAGPLEETQY

d_call: TRBD2
v_call: TRBV12-3/TRBV12-4
cdr3_aa: ASRTAGGADTQY